A selection of T cell receptor beta chains follows, all from one sample in a study of cytomegalovirus exposure and HLA in healthy donors. Produced via immunoSEQ multiplex PCR; TCRdb's table is partial and in-frame only. The data hold about 120,000 clones, with less than 90% observed a single time. The sequencing input was PBMCs. The source is a man in his late teens or twenties in good health and CMV-seropositive. Each CDR3 is given with its conserved first and last residue. D genes are given only for firm matches. Not every row has a clone size; where given, it reads once, few, many or a size class.

TRBJ2-5,-,-,TRBV25-1,CASTAMDTEETQYF,TGTGCCAGCACCGCAATGGACACCGAGGAGACCCAGTACTTC
TRBJ1-6,-,-,TRBV6-5,CASSYLDRPNSPLHF,TGTGCCAGCAGTTACCTAGACCGGCCGAATTCACCCCTCCACTTT
TRBJ2-5,-,-,TRBV7-2,CASSFVGAIQETQYF,TGTGCCAGCAGCTTTGTGGGGGCGATCCAAGAGACCCAGTACTTC
TRBJ1-1,-,-,TRBV4-1,CASSQDRANTEAFF,TGCGCCAGCAGCCAGGACAGAGCGAATACTGAAGCTTTCTTT
TRBJ2-7,-,-,TRBV6-1,CASSEVGESSYEQYF,TGTGCCAGCAGTGAAGTCGGGGAGAGCTCCTACGAGCAGTACTTC
TRBJ2-3,-,TRBD2,TRBV28,CASSPDAGGPTDTQYF,TGTGCCAGCAGCCCCGACGCGGGGGGGCCAACAGATACGCAGTATTTT
TRBJ1-3,-,-,TRBV7-6,CASSPRQPSGNTIYF,TGTGCCAGCAGCCCAAGACAGCCCTCTGGAAACACCATATATTTT
TRBJ2-7,-,-,TRBV21-1,CASSMRGSLYEQYF,TGTGCCAGCAGCATGCGGGGATCACTCTACGAGCAGTACTTC
TRBJ1-2,once,TRBD1,TRBV5-4,CASSTRDRRGYGYTF,TGTGCCAGCAGCACGAGGGACAGGCGGGGATATGGCTACACCTTC
TRBJ2-7,-,-,TRBV11-2,CASSLAPLSYEQYF,TGTGCCAGCAGCTTAGCTCCGTTGTCGTACGAGCAGTACTTC
TRBJ2-2,-,TRBD2,TRBV5-5,CASSQAGGSGELFF,TGTGCCAGCAGCCAAGCGGGAGGCTCCGGGGAGCTGTTTTTT
TRBJ2-7,-,TRBD2,TRBV7-6,CASSLLPGTNSYEQYF,TGTGCCAGCAGCTTACTTCCGGGGACTAATTCCTACGAGCAGTACTTC
TRBJ1-1,-,TRBD1,TRBV6-1,CASKLDRGNTEAFF,TGTGCCAGCAAACTGGACAGGGGGAACACTGAAGCTTTCTTT
TRBJ1-5,-,TRBD1,TRBV15,CATSRTGGGQPQHF,TGTGCCACCAGCAGGACAGGGGGTGGGCAGCCCCAGCATTTT
TRBJ1-1,-,-,TRBV6-6,CASRTASTEAFF,TGTGCCAGCCGGACAGCAAGCACTGAAGCTTTCTTT
TRBJ2-2,-,-,TRBV7-2,CASSRSGNTGELFF,TGTGCCAGCAGCCGCTCGGGGAACACCGGGGAGCTGTTTTTT
TRBJ2-7,-,TRBD1,TRBV27,CASSAHAPGQSFSYEQYF,TGTGCCAGCAGTGCCCACGCCCCGGGACAGAGTTTCTCCTACGAGCAGTACTTC
TRBJ1-2,-,-,TRBV6-5,CASISLTELNYGYTF,TGTGCCAGCATCTCACTGACGGAACTAAACTATGGCTACACCTTC
TRBJ2-5,-,-,TRBV14,CASSQGRETQYF,TGTGCCAGCAGCCAAGGCCGGGAGACCCAGTACTTC
TRBJ2-5,-,-,TRBV6-4,CASSPGGGNQETQYF,TGTGCCAGCAGCCCTGGCGGGGGCAACCAAGAGACCCAGTACTTC
TRBJ2-1,few,TRBD2,TRBV7-9,CASSFLAGVGNEQFF,TGTGCCAGCAGCTTTCTAGCGGGGGTGGGCAATGAGCAGTTCTTC
TRBJ1-1,-,TRBD1,TRBV7-2,CASSLATGASTEAFF,TGTGCCAGCAGCTTAGCGACAGGGGCGAGCACTGAAGCTTTCTTT
TRBJ1-5,-,-,TRBV19,CASSGRRQAVQPQHF,TGTGCCAGTAGTGGGAGAAGACAGGCGGTTCAGCCCCAGCATTTT
TRBJ2-5,-,TRBD1,TRBV18,CASSPPRQGYGETQYF,TGTGCCAGCTCACCACCGCGACAGGGGTATGGAGAGACCCAGTACTTC
TRBJ2-1,few,TRBD2,TRBV5-5,CASSSGLAGQNEQFF,TGTGCCAGCAGCTCGGGACTAGCGGGGCAAAATGAGCAGTTCTTC
TRBJ2-7,-,-,TRBV2,CASSAQNYEQYF,TGTGCCAGCAGTGCACAGAACTACGAGCAGTACTTC
TRBJ1-1,-,-,TRBV6-6,CASSYYQGNTEAFF,TGTGCCAGCAGTTACTATCAGGGGAACACTGAAGCTTTCTTT
TRBJ1-1,-,-,TRBV18,CASSPGMGVNTEAFF,TGTGCCAGCTCACCCGGCATGGGAGTGAACACTGAAGCTTTCTTT
TRBJ2-5,-,-,TRBV7-9,CASSLEWGEQETQYF,TGTGCCAGCAGCTTAGAATGGGGGGAGCAAGAGACCCAGTACTTC
TRBJ1-3,-,-,TRBV27,CATVSGNTIYF,TGTGCCACCGTGTCGGGAAACACCATATATTTT
TRBJ1-1,-,-,TRBV7-9,CASSLVGGNTEAFF,TGTGCCAGCAGCTTAGTTGGCGGAAACACTGAAGCTTTCTTT
TRBJ2-1,-,TRBD2,TRBV13,CASSSRTSRPDNEQFF,TGTGCCAGCAGCTCTCGGACTAGCAGACCAGACAATGAGCAGTTCTTC
TRBJ2-7,-,-,TRBV7-9,CASSESLTYEQYF,TGTGCCAGCAGCGAAAGCCTCACTTACGAGCAGTACTTC
TRBJ2-5,-,-,TRBV6-5,CASSYSFGGGETQYF,TGTGCCAGCAGTTACTCGTTCGGTGGAGGCGAGACCCAGTACTTC
TRBJ1-2,once,-,TRBV7-8,CASSPVRDYGYTF,TGTGCCAGCAGCCCCGTTCGGGACTATGGCTACACCTTC
TRBJ2-7,-,-,TRBV4-1,CASSQFLSARSYEQYF,TGCGCCAGCAGCCAATTTCTTTCCGCTAGGAGCTACGAGCAGTACTTC
TRBJ2-5,-,-,TRBV5-1,CASSFSSVETQYF,TGCGCCAGCAGCTTTAGTTCGGTCGAGACCCAGTACTTC